This T cell receptor (beta chain) stems from a study of T cells in Graves' hyperthyroidism and ophthalmopathy. Study at large: Before treatment of any kind, peripheral blood was taken at initial diagnosis.

Clinical symptoms, serum thyroxine, TRAb, thyroid ultrasound and orbital computed tomography informed diagnoses. The CDR3 runs to 18 residues. Trimming cost V 4 bases and J 0 bases; bases outside gene matches: 7. Amplified TCR beta CDR3 regions derived from RNA transcripts. The HTBI set primed first-round TCR CDR3 RT-PCR. From the multiplex PCR reads, TCRdb called clonotypes with MiXCR, one entry per CDR3 protein. The repertoire holds around 400,000 distinct CDR3 sequences, with 15% as singletons. Input material: blood. The V and J genes are TRBV12-3 or TRBV12-4 and TRBJ2-1, with 12 bases aligning to TRBD2. The source of this sequence is a woman aged 55-69 years with Graves' ophthalmopathy. CDR3 in DNA: TGTGCCAGCAGTTCCCCCGGACTAGCGGGACGCTCCTACAATGAGCAGTTCTTC. This gives the protein CASSSPGLAGRSYNEQFF.